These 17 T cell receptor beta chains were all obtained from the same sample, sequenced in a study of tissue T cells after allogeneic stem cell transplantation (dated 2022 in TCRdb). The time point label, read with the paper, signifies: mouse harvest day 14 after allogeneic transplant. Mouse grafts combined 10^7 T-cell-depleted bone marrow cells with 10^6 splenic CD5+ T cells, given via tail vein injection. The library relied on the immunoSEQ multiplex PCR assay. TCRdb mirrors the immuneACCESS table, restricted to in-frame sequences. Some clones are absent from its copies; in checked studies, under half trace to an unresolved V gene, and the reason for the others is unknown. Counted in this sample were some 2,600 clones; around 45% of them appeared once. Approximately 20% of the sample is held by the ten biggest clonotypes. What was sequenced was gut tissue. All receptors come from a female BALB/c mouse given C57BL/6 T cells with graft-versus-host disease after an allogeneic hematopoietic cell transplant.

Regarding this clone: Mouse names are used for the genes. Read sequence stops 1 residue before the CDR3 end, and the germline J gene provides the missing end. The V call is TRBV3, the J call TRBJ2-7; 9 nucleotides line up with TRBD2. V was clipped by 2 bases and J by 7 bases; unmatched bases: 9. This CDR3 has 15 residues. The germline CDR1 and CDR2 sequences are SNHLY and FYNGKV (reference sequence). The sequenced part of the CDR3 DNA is TGTGCCAGCAGCTTATTTGGGGGGGCGCTAGTGGAACAGTAC. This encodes CASSLFGGALVEQY. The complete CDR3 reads CASSLFGGALVEQYF. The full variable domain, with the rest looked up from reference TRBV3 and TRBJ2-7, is GPKVLQIPSHQIIDMGQMVTLNCDPVSNHLYFYWYKQILGQQMEFLVNFYNGKVMEKSKLFKDQFSVERPDGSYFTLKIQPTALEDSAVYFCASSLFGGALVEQYFGPGTRLTVL.

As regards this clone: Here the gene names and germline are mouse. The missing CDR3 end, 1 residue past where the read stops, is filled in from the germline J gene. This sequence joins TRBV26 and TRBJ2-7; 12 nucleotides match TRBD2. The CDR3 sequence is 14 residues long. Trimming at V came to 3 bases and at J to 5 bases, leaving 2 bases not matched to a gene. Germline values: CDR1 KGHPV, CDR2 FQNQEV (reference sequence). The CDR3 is CASSLDWGGDEQYF. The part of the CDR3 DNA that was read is TGTGCCAGCAGTCTCGACTGGGGGGGCGATGAACAGTAC.

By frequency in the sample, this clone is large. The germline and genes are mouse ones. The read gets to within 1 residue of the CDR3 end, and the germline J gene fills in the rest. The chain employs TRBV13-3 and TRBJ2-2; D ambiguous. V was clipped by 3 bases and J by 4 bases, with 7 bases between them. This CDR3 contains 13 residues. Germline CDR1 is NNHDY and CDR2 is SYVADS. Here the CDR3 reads CASSAGPTGQLYF. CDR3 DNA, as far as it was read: TGTGCCAGCAGTGCCGGGCCCACCGGGCAGCTCTAC.

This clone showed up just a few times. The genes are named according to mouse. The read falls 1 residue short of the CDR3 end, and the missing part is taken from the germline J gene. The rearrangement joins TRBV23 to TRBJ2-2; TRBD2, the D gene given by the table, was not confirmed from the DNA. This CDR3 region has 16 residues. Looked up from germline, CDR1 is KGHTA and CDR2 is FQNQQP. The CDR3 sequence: CSSSQSVGGFTGQLYF. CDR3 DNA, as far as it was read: TGCTCCAGCAGTCAATCGGTGGGGGGGTTCACCGGGCAGCTCTAC.

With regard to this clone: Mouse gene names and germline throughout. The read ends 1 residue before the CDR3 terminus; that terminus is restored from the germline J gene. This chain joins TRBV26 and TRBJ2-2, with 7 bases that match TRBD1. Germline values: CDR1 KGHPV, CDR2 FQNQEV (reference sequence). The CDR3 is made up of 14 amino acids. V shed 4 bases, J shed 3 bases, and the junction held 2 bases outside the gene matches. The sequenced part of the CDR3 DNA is TGTGCCAGCAGTCGACAGGGAGACACCGGGCAGCTCTAC. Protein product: CASSRQGDTGQLY. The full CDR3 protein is CASSRQGDTGQLYF. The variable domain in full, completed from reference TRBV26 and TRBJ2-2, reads NSKVIQTPRYLVKGQGQKAKMRCIPEKGHPVVFWYQQNKNNEFKFLINFQNQEVLQQIDMTEKRFSAECPSNSPCSLEIQSSEAGDSALYLCASSRQGDTGQLYFGEGSKLTVL.

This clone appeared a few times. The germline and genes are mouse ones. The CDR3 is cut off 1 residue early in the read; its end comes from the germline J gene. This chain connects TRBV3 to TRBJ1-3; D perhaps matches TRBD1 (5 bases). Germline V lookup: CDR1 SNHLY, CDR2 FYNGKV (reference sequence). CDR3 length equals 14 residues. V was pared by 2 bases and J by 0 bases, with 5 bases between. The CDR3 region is CASSLQGSGNTLYF. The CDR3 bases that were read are TGTGCCAGCAGCTTACAGGGTTCTGGAAATACGCTCTAT.

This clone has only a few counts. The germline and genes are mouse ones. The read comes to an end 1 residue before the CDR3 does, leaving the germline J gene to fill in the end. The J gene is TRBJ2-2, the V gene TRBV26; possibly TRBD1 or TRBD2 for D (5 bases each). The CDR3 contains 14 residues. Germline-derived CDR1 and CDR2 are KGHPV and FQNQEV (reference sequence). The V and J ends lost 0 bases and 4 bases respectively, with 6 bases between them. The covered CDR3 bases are TGTGCCAGCAGTCTGTCGGGGGTCACCGGGCAGCTCTAC. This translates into CASSLSGVTGQLY. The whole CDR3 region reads CASSLSGVTGQLYF.

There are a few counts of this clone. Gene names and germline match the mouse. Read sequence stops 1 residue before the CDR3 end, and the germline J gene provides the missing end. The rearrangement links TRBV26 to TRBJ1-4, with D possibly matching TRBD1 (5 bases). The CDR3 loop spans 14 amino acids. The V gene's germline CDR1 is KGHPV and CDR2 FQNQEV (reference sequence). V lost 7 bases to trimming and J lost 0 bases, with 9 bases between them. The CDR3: CASTQGISNERLFF. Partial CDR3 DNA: TGTGCCAGCACTCAGGGTATTTCCAACGAAAGATTATTT. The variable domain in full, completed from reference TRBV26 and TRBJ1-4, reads NSKVIQTPRYLVKGQGQKAKMRCIPEKGHPVVFWYQQNKNNEFKFLINFQNQEVLQQIDMTEKRFSAECPSNSPCSLEIQSSEAGDSALYLCASTQGISNERLFFGHGTKLSVL.

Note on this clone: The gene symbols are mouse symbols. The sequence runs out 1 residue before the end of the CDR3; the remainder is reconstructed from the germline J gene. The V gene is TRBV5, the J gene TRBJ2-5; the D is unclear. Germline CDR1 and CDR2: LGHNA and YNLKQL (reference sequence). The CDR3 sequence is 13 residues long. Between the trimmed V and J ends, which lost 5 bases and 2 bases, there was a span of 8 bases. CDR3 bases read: TGTGCCAGCAGCGGGATGGGCCAAGACACCCAGTAC. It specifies CASSGMGQDTQY. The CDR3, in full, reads CASSGMGQDTQYF.

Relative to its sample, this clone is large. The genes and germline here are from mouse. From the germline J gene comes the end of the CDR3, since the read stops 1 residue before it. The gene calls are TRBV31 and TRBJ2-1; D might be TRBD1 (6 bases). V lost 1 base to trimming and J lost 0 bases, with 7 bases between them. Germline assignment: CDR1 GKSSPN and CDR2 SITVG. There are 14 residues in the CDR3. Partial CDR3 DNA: TGTGCCTGGAGTCACAGGGTTAACTATGCTGAGCAGTTC. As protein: CAWSHRVNYAEQF. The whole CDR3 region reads CAWSHRVNYAEQFF.

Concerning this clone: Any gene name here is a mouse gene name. The CDR3 sequence is CASSLRGQEDTQYF. The sequenced part of the CDR3 DNA is TGTGCCAGCAGTCTGAGGGGGCAGGAGGACACCCAGTAC. The genes are TRBV26 and TRBJ2-5; tentative D call: TRBD1 (7 bases). The read halts 1 residue ahead of the CDR3 end, with the missing end drawn from the germline J gene. The germline V gene encodes CDR1 KGHPV and CDR2 FQNQEV (reference sequence). This CDR3 comprises 14 residues. Trimming pared 2 bases from V and 6 bases from J, leaving 12 bases between.

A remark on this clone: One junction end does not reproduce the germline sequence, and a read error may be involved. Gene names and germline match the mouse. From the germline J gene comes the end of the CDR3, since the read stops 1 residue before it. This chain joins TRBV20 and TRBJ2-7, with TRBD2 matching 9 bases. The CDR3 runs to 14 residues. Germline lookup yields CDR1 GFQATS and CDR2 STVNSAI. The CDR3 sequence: CGASDWGRSYAQYF. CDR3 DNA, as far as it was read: TGTGGCGCTAGCGACTGGGGGCGCTCCTATGCACAGTAC.

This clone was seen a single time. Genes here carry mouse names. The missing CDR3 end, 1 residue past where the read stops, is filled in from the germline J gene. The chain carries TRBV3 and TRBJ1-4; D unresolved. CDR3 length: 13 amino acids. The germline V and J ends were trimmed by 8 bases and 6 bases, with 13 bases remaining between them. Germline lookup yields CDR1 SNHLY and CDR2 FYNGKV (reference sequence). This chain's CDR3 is CASSLPGHERLFF. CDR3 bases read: TGTGCCAGCTCTCTACCAGGCCACGAAAGATTATTT.

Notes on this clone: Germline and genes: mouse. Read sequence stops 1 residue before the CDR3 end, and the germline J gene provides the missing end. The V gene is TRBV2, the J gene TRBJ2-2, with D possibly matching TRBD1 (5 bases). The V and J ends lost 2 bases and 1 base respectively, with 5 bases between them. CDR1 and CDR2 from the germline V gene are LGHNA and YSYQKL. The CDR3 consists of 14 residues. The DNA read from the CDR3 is TGTGCCAGCAGCCAACAGGGAAACACCGGGCAGCTCTAC. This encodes CASSQQGNTGQLY. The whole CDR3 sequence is CASSQQGNTGQLYF.

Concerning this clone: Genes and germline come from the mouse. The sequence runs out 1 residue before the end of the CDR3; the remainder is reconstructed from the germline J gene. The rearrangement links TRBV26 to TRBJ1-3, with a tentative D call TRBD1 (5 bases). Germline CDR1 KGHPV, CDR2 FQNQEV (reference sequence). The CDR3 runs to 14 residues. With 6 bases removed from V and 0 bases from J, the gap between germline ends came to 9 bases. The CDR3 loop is CASSQGNSGNTLYF. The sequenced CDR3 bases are TGTGCCAGCAGCCAGGGTAATTCTGGAAATACGCTCTAT.

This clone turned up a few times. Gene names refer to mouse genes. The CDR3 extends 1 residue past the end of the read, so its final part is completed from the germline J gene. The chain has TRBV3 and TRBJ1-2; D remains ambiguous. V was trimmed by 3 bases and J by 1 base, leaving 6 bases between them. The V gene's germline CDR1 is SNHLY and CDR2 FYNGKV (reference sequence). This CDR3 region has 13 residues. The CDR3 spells CASSFGRNSDYTF. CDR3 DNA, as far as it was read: TGTGCCAGCAGCTTTGGCAGAAACTCCGACTACACC.

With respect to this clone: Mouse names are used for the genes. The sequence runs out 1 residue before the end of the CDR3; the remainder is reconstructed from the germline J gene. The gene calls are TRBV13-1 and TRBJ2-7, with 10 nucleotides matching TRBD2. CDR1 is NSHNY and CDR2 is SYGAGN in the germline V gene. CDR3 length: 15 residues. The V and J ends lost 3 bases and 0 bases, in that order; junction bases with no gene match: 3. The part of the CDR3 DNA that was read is TGTGCCAGCAGTGGGGGACTGGGGAGCTCCTATGAACAGTAC. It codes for CASSGGLGSSYEQY. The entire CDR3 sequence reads CASSGGLGSSYEQYF.